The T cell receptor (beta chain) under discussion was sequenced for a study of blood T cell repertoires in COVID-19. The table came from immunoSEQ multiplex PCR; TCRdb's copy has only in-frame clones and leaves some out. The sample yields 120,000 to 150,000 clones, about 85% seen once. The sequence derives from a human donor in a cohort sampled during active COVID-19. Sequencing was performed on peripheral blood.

CDR3 bases: TGTGCCAGCAGCGCACCATGGGGGGAGTACAATGAGCAGTTCTTC. Translation: CASSAPWGEYNEQFF. The chain links TRBV9 to TRBJ2-1, with D possibly TRBD2 on 6 matching bases. CDR3 length equals 15 residues. Trimming pared 3 bases from V and 4 bases from J, leaving 14 bases between. From germline, CDR1 is SGDLS and CDR2 YYNGEE.